The rows below give T cell receptor beta chains drawn from one sample of a study of T cell responses to AZD1222 COVID-19 vaccine. Here immunoSEQ multiplex PCR was the method, and the copy in TCRdb shows in-frame clones only, minus some. The sample has 200,000 or so clones; just over 90% are singletons. This specimen was peripheral blood, taken on day 0 of MenACWY control vaccination. The origin of the receptors is an adult in good health. The conserved cysteine and the conserved F or W are not part of the CDR3 here. Fields, in order: V gene, CDR3 length, CDR3 protein.

>TRBV6-6|13
ASSSSGGSNQPQH
>TRBV4-2|14
ASSQSEFRLDSPLH
>TRBV11-2|11
ASSAGLRETQY
>TRBV10-3|14
AISGRVITLNYGYT
>TRBV28|9
ASRDLRGYT
>TRBV19|14
ASSISDRTPNYGYT
>TRBV7-2|13
ASSLRGGARDTQY
>TRBV5-4|15
ASSLDPYGGRGNTIY
>TRBV19|11
ASAGTGRQPQH
>TRBV5-1|13
ASSLVPDSNQPQH
>TRBV11-2|12
ASSPRQGYYEQY
>TRBV7-2|13
ASSDLAGPYNEQF
>TRBV5-5|13
ASSSVTGSGNTIY
>TRBV2|13
ASSIGTSGVETQY
>TRBV11-2|13
ASSFATSPRAEAF
>TRBV4-3|14
ASSPQGTGASYEQY
>TRBV24-1|12
ATSSGGGLEKLF
>TRBV19|15
ASKRSPFSGGADTQY
>TRBV9|13
ASSVEAVGTGELF
>TRBV4-1|12
ASSQHRGLAGYT
>TRBV19|17
ASSIETSGGLTNTDTQY
>TRBV5-1|14
ASSLGAGTASSEAF
>TRBV5-1|14
ASTRLGGAPTYEQY
>TRBV7-3|12
ASSTDRSNTEAF
>TRBV3-1/TRBV3-2|12
ASSLGTGVTEAF
>TRBV5-1|13
ASSGLGSNTGELF
>TRBV6-5|10
ASRGPRDTQY
>TRBV30|12
AWTLPARGLGYT
>TRBV2|12
ASIVGTATGELF
>TRBV19|11
ASSIGSGDTQY